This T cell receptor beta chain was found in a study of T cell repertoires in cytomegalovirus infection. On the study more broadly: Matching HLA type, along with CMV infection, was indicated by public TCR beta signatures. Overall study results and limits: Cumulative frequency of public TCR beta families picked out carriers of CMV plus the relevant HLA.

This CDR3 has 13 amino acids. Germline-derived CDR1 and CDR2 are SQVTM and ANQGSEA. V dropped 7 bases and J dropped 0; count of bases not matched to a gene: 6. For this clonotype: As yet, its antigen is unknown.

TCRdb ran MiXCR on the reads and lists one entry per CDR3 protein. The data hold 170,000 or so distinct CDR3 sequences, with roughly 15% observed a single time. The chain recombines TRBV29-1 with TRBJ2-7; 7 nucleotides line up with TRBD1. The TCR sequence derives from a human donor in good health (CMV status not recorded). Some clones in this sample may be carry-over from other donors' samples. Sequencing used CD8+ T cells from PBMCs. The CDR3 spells CSAETGSSYEQYF. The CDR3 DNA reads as TGCAGCGCAGAGACAGGGAGCTCCTACGAGCAGTACTTC.